A selection of T cell receptor beta chains follows, all from one sample in a study of CXCR3-negative and CXCR3-positive naive CD8 T cells. From its re-call of the 5' RACE reads, TCRdb lists each CDR3 protein once, without DNA. This table lists some 39,000 distinct CDR3 sequences. Material: naive CXCR3- CD8+ T cells from blood. The receptors come from a human donor in good health. Some clones in this sample may be carry-over from other donors' samples. CDR3s include the opening cysteine and the closing phenylalanine or tryptophan. Rows give clone size only sometimes, using once, few, many, or a class for an expanded clone.

cdr3_aa: CASSQDVRGQLSYEQYF
clone_size: -
j_call: TRBJ2-7
v_call: TRBV4-3

cdr3_aa: CASSLSLGTGVTEAFF
clone_size: -
j_call: TRBJ1-1
v_call: TRBV5-1

cdr3_aa: CSALFGEASPLHF
clone_size: -
j_call: TRBJ1-6
v_call: TRBV20-1

cdr3_aa: CASSQGPGLGGEETQYF
clone_size: -
j_call: TRBJ2-5
v_call: TRBV4-1

cdr3_aa: CASSHEEDRGRLETQYF
clone_size: -
j_call: TRBJ2-5
v_call: TRBV7-3

cdr3_aa: CASSFEQGNHDGELFF
clone_size: -
j_call: TRBJ2-2
v_call: TRBV7-2

cdr3_aa: CASSLYPGGQSAQPQHF
clone_size: -
j_call: TRBJ1-5
v_call: TRBV7-9

cdr3_aa: CATSREQGGELFF
clone_size: -
j_call: TRBJ2-2
v_call: TRBV15

cdr3_aa: CASSQEWGSTDTQYF
clone_size: -
j_call: TRBJ2-3
v_call: TRBV14

cdr3_aa: CASTPPEDFSEQYF
clone_size: -
j_call: TRBJ2-7
v_call: TRBV28

cdr3_aa: CASSPGASIGNEQFF
clone_size: -
j_call: TRBJ2-1
v_call: TRBV18

cdr3_aa: CASSRTSGGAFGTDTQYF
clone_size: -
j_call: TRBJ2-3
v_call: TRBV27

cdr3_aa: CASSFPAGYNEQFF
clone_size: -
j_call: TRBJ2-1
v_call: TRBV6-6

cdr3_aa: CSFRGLTDTQYF
clone_size: -
j_call: TRBJ2-3
v_call: TRBV29-1

cdr3_aa: CASRTELGYAEAFF
clone_size: -
j_call: TRBJ1-1
v_call: TRBV28

cdr3_aa: CASSQVDIGGTGELFF
clone_size: -
j_call: TRBJ2-2
v_call: TRBV4-1

cdr3_aa: CSVEGLAGDNEQFF
clone_size: -
j_call: TRBJ2-1
v_call: TRBV29-1

cdr3_aa: CASSSPGLAGGQQYF
clone_size: -
j_call: TRBJ2-7
v_call: TRBV6-5

cdr3_aa: CASSQAVTNTEAFF
clone_size: -
j_call: TRBJ1-1
v_call: TRBV4-3

cdr3_aa: CASSLENQPYEQYF
clone_size: medium-sized
j_call: TRBJ2-7
v_call: TRBV11-2

cdr3_aa: CASSSSTGGREQYF
clone_size: -
j_call: TRBJ2-7
v_call: TRBV7-6

cdr3_aa: CASGMIAGGSYNEQFF
clone_size: -
j_call: TRBJ2-1
v_call: TRBV12-5

cdr3_aa: CASSYKRTGTGRNQPQHF
clone_size: -
j_call: TRBJ1-5
v_call: TRBV6-5

cdr3_aa: CASSPLPGTGSYEQYF
clone_size: -
j_call: TRBJ2-7
v_call: TRBV7-3

cdr3_aa: CASSQEGTVTTGELFF
clone_size: medium-sized
j_call: TRBJ2-2
v_call: TRBV4-1

cdr3_aa: CASTQGADTQYF
clone_size: -
j_call: TRBJ2-3
v_call: TRBV6-5

cdr3_aa: CASSLPGRSNTGELFF
clone_size: -
j_call: TRBJ2-2
v_call: TRBV5-1

cdr3_aa: CASILGLAGINEQFF
clone_size: -
j_call: TRBJ2-1
v_call: TRBV28

cdr3_aa: CSVPVGWGGYTF
clone_size: -
j_call: TRBJ1-2
v_call: TRBV29-1

cdr3_aa: CASRDTWKEGFNEKLFF
clone_size: -
j_call: TRBJ1-4
v_call: TRBV6-5

cdr3_aa: CSVELTDSPENIQYF
clone_size: -
j_call: TRBJ2-4
v_call: TRBV29-1

cdr3_aa: CSVTDPRGYEQYF
clone_size: medium-sized
j_call: TRBJ2-7
v_call: TRBV29-1

cdr3_aa: CSAPDREGREQYF
clone_size: -
j_call: TRBJ2-7
v_call: TRBV20-1

cdr3_aa: CASSFSLGTGEQYF
clone_size: -
j_call: TRBJ2-7
v_call: TRBV7-7

cdr3_aa: CASSSPRDTGEEYEQYF
clone_size: -
j_call: TRBJ2-7
v_call: TRBV21-1

cdr3_aa: CASSSATGVQETQYF
clone_size: -
j_call: TRBJ2-5
v_call: TRBV13

cdr3_aa: CASSEGADRGTGELFF
clone_size: -
j_call: TRBJ2-2
v_call: TRBV10-1

cdr3_aa: CANTKTENEQFF
clone_size: -
j_call: TRBJ2-1
v_call: TRBV2

cdr3_aa: CASSPPGTGHTGELFF
clone_size: -
j_call: TRBJ2-2
v_call: TRBV9

cdr3_aa: CASSEHRDIVVETQYF
clone_size: -
j_call: TRBJ2-5
v_call: TRBV7-9

cdr3_aa: CASSSDMGRGETQYF
clone_size: -
j_call: TRBJ2-5
v_call: TRBV7-2

cdr3_aa: CASSPGQTTGELFF
clone_size: -
j_call: TRBJ2-2
v_call: TRBV6-2/TRBV6-3

cdr3_aa: CATFNRGGMTQYF
clone_size: -
j_call: TRBJ2-5
v_call: TRBV15

cdr3_aa: CSVAPSHTEAFF
clone_size: medium-sized
j_call: TRBJ1-1
v_call: TRBV29-1

cdr3_aa: CASSPKFRAYEQYF
clone_size: -
j_call: TRBJ2-7
v_call: TRBV14

cdr3_aa: CASSQDGSGGSYEQYF
clone_size: -
j_call: TRBJ2-7
v_call: TRBV4-2

cdr3_aa: CSVGGESYEQYF
clone_size: -
j_call: TRBJ2-7
v_call: TRBV20-1

cdr3_aa: CASSIDGAGGLDEQFF
clone_size: -
j_call: TRBJ2-1
v_call: TRBV19

cdr3_aa: CATTPGQGPDTQYF
clone_size: -
j_call: TRBJ2-3
v_call: TRBV6-5

cdr3_aa: CASSSYLAGGDENIQYF
clone_size: -
j_call: TRBJ2-4
v_call: TRBV6-5

cdr3_aa: CATPTEYQETQYF
clone_size: -
j_call: TRBJ2-5
v_call: TRBV23-1

cdr3_aa: CASSIVRGSYNEQFF
clone_size: -
j_call: TRBJ2-1
v_call: TRBV19

cdr3_aa: CASSLYSGTQPQHF
clone_size: -
j_call: TRBJ1-5
v_call: TRBV7-2